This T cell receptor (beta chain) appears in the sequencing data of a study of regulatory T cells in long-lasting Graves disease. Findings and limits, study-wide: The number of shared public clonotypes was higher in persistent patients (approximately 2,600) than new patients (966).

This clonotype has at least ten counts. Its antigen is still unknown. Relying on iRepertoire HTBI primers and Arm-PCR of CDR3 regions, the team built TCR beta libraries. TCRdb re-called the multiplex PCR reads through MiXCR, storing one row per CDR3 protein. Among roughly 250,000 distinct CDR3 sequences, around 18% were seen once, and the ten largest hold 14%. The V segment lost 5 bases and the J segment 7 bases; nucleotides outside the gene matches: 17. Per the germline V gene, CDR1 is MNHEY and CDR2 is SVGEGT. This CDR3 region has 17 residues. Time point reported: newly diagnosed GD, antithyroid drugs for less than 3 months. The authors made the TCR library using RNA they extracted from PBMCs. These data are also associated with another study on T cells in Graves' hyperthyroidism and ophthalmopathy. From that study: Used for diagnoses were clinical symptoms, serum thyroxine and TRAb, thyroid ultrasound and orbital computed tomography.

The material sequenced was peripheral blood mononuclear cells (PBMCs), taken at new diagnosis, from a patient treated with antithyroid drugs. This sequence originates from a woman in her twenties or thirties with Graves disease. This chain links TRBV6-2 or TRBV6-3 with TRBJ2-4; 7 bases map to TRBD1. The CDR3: CASSETRQGVLVNIQYF. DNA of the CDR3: TGTGCCAGCAGTGAAACCCGCCAGGGGGTTTTGGTGAACATTCAGTACTTC.